A single T cell receptor beta chain is shown here with its context. Its antigen remains unknown. The data are from a study of T cell responses to AZD1222 COVID-19 vaccine. Trimming removed 4 bases from V and 7 bases from J, with 8 bases in between. Looked up from germline, CDR1 is SGDLS and CDR2 is YYNGEE. CDR3 length equals 12 residues. Some clones are missing from TCRdb's copy, which holds only in-frame ones; the method was immunoSEQ multiplex PCR. The table has under 150,000 clones, roughly 85% seen once. Study-wide results and caveats: Reports say nearly half of spike-specific TCRs go after unmutated variant regions. Spike-wide coverage was observed for vaccine-associated CD4 TCRs, with dominant responses at 160-218 and 743-854. The peak T cell response came first, and repertoires were sampled only after it.

This receptor was identified in an adult who received the MenACWY meningococcal vaccine as a control. The input for sequencing was peripheral blood, taken 28 days after the second dose of the MenACWY control vaccine. The chain recombines TRBV9 with TRBJ2-2; no firm D call. DNA of the CDR3: TGTGCCAGCAGCCCCCACGGCGGGGAGCTGTTTTTT. It codes for CASSPHGGELFF.